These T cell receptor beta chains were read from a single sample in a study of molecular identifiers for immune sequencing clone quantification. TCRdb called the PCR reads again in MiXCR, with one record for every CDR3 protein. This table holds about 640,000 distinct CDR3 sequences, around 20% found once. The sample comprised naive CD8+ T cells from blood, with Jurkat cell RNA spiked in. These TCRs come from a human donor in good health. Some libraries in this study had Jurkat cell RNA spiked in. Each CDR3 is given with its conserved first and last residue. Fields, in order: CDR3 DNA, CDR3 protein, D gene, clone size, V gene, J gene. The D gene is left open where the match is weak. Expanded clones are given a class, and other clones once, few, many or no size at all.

TGTGCCAGCAGCTTATTGTCGAACACAGATACGCAGTATTTT	CASSLLSNTDTQYF	.	many	TRBV7-9	TRBJ2-3
TGCGCCAGCAGCCAAGATTTACCAGGATCCATCGCAGATACGCAGTATTTT	CASSQDLPGSIADTQYF	.	.	TRBV4-3	TRBJ2-3
TGTGCCAGCAGTTTGAGTAGCGGGAGCTCGACCCTCAATGAGCAGTTCTTC	CASSLSSGSSTLNEQFF	TRBD2	.	TRBV27	TRBJ2-1
TGTGCCAGCAGTCCGGGAACCGGGGAGCTGTTTTTT	CASSPGTGELFF	.	many	TRBV12-3/TRBV12-4	TRBJ2-2
TGTGCCAGTAGAACCCGGGACAGGGTAGCGGATCAGCCCCAGCATTTT	CASRTRDRVADQPQHF	TRBD1	many	TRBV19	TRBJ1-5
TGTGCCAGCAGAGTTGACAGGGGTCTGACTGAAGCTTTCTTT	CASRVDRGLTEAFF	TRBD1	many	TRBV7-8	TRBJ1-1
TGTGCCAGCAGCTTGGACAGCATCTGGGGCAATCAGCCCCAGCATTTT	CASSLDSIWGNQPQHF	.	many	TRBV5-5	TRBJ1-5
TGTGCCAGCAGCTTTAAGGGCGCAGATACGCAGTATTTT	CASSFKGADTQYF	.	.	TRBV13	TRBJ2-3
TGTGCCAGCAGTCCGTCTACAGGGTCAGGGGGCACCGGTGAGCTGTTTTTT	CASSPSTGSGGTGELFF	TRBD1	.	TRBV27	TRBJ2-2
TGCAGTGCTCCCGTCGGGAGTCCGAACACTGAAGCTTTCTTT	CSAPVGSPNTEAFF	.	many	TRBV20-1	TRBJ1-1
TGTGCCAGCAAGAGGGGACAACGGAACGCCGGGGAGCTGTTTTTT	CASKRGQRNAGELFF	.	.	TRBV6-1	TRBJ2-2
TGCGCCAGCAGCCCCTCTACCACCCGCAATCAGCCCCAGCATTTT	CASSPSTTRNQPQHF	.	many	TRBV4-1	TRBJ1-5
TGTGCCAGCAGTGAGTGGACAGGGACAAAAAATGGCTACACCTTC	CASSEWTGTKNGYTF	TRBD1	many	TRBV2	TRBJ1-2
TGTGCCAGCAGCTTACCAGGGTACTCCTACGAGCAGTACTTC	CASSLPGYSYEQYF	.	.	TRBV11-2	TRBJ2-7
TGTGCCAGCAGCGTCCGGGAGGTTAACTCTGGGGCCAACGTCCTGACTTTC	CASSVREVNSGANVLTF	TRBD2	many	TRBV7-6	TRBJ2-6
TGTGCCAGCAGCCCCGGACAGGGGGAAGGGCATGAGCAGTTCTTC	CASSPGQGEGHEQFF	TRBD1	many	TRBV7-9	TRBJ2-1
TGTGCCAGCAGCTTAGATTCGACTAGCGGGAGGGCCCCCTACAATGAGCAGTTCTTC	CASSLDSTSGRAPYNEQFF	TRBD2	.	TRBV11-2	TRBJ2-1
TGTGCCAGCAGTTTAGCGTCGGCAGGAGCCGAGCAGTACTTC	CASSLASAGAEQYF	.	many	TRBV28	TRBJ2-7
TGTGCCAGCAGCCCCCCAAGCAGGGAGAACACTGAAGCTTTCTTT	CASSPPSRENTEAFF	.	.	TRBV7-9	TRBJ1-1
TGCAGCGCTGAGGAGCGGGGAAAGGGCAATGAGCAGTTCTTC	CSAEERGKGNEQFF	TRBD2	few	TRBV29-1	TRBJ2-1
TGTGCCAGCAGCGAGGACAGGGGGGAGAATCAGCCCCAGCATTTT	CASSEDRGENQPQHF	TRBD1	many	TRBV6-5	TRBJ1-5
TGTGCCGGCAGTTACGGAGGGTCTGGGGCCAACGTCCTGACTTTC	CAGSYGGSGANVLTF	.	.	TRBV6-5	TRBJ2-6